These 11 T cell receptor beta chains were all obtained from the same sample, sequenced in a study of T cell responses to AZD1222 COVID-19 vaccine. Assay: immunoSEQ multiplex PCR; the TCRdb copy retains only in-frame clones and omits some. The sample carries under 150,000 clones, roughly 90% recorded once. The source material was peripheral blood, sampled 28 days after the second AZD1222 dose. Receptors were obtained from an adult who received the AZD1222 COVID-19 vaccine.

The chain employs TRBV15 and TRBJ1-1, with TRBD1 matching over 7 bases. The CDR3 is made up of 13 amino acids. V shed 5 bases and J 0 bases; nucleotides not matched to a gene: 0. Germline CDR1 reads LNHNV; CDR2 reads YYDKDF (reference sequence). Here the CDR3 reads CATSGQVNTEAFF. The CDR3 DNA reads TGTGCCACCAGCGGACAGGTGAACACTGAAGCTTTCTTT.

The J gene is TRBJ1-2, the V gene TRBV6-1; weak D call: TRBD1 (5 bases). V lost 2 bases, J lost 5 bases, and 12 bases lay in between. Per germline, CDR1 MNHNS and CDR2 SASEGT. The CDR3 runs 14 residues. CDR3 region: CASSESQGRYGYTF. CDR3 bases: TGTGCCAGCAGTGAATCTCAGGGACGATATGGCTACACCTTC.

The J gene is TRBJ1-2, the V gene TRBV30; unclear D gene. Germline lookup yields CDR1 GTSNPN and CDR2 SVGIG (reference sequence). Between the trimmed V and J ends, which lost 0 bases and 4 bases, there was a span of 18 bases. This CDR3 is 16 amino acids long. In DNA form, the CDR3 reads TGTGCCTGGAGTGTACCTGGACTCGGCAGGACCTATGGCTACACCTTC. It translates to CAWSVPGLGRTYGYTF.

This clone was picked up a small number of times. This chain connects TRBV7-8 to TRBJ1-5; a possible D gene is TRBD1 (6 bases). V lost 5 bases, J lost 7 bases, and 15 bases lay in between. The CDR3 sequence is 14 residues long. Germline CDR1 is SGHVS and CDR2 is FQNEAQ. The CDR3, as DNA: TGTGCCAGCAGCCTTAGCGGGGGCTCCCAGCCCCAGCATTTT. It is translated as CASSLSGGSQPQHF.

The rearrangement uses TRBV7-3 and TRBJ2-1, with D unresolved. Trimming took 2 bases from V and 10 from J, leaving 12 bases between them. The CDR3 is made up of 13 amino acids. Germline V CDR1 and CDR2: SGHTA, FQGTGA. Here the CDR3 reads CASSLGLKREQFF. The CDR3 DNA reads TGTGCCAGCAGCTTAGGCCTCAAGCGCGAGCAGTTCTTC.

This clone appeared a few times. The chain joins TRBV5-1 to TRBJ1-4; 8 bases are shared with TRBD1. V was pared by 3 bases and J by 0 bases, with 10 bases of the junction left unmatched. CDR1 and CDR2 (germline): SGHRS, YFSETQ. This CDR3 contains 18 residues. The CDR3 is CASSSTGVVPPTNEKLFF. The CDR3 DNA reads as TGCGCCAGCAGCTCGACAGGGGTTGTCCCACCAACTAATGAAAAACTGTTTTTT.

The genes are TRBV7-9 and TRBJ1-4; D is ambiguous. Germline CDR1 SEHNR, CDR2 FQNEAQ (reference sequence). Trimming took 5 bases from V and 2 from J, leaving 15 bases between them. The CDR3 spans 16 residues. DNA of the CDR3: TGTGCCAGCAGCCTGGGTGTGGCTCAGACTAATGAAAAACTGTTTTTT. This codes for CASSLGVAQTNEKLFF.

This clone came up a few times. The rearrangement links TRBV5-4 to TRBJ1-4; the D is unclear. Germline V CDR1 and CDR2: SGHNT, YYREEE (reference sequence). Trimming cost V 0 bases and J 8 bases, with 8 bases left between them. This CDR3 comprises 13 residues. The chain's CDR3 is CASSLAGGEKLFF. CDR3 in DNA: TGTGCCAGCAGCTTGGCGGGAGGCGAAAAACTGTTTTTT.

This chain connects TRBV11-2 to TRBJ2-6, with D hard to call. Germline V gene lookup returns CDR1 SGHAT and CDR2 FQNNGV. The V end was cut by 3 bases, the J end by 2 bases, with 14 bases between. The CDR3 spans 17 residues. The CDR3 coding sequence is TGTGCCAGCAGCTTTAACAGCTTGTTCACTGGGGCCAACGTCCTGACTTTC. Translated, it gives CASSFNSLFTGANVLTF.

This chain joins TRBV28 and TRBJ2-1; D gene ambiguous. Germline values: CDR1 MDHEN, CDR2 SYDVKM. V gave up 6 bases and J gave up 7 bases, with 19 bases separating them. The CDR3 consists of 15 residues. The CDR3 reads CASRPDRVVGNEQFF. For the CDR3, the DNA is TGTGCCAGCAGACCCGACCGAGTCGTGGGGAATGAGCAGTTCTTC.

This clone came up a few times. The chain couples TRBV7-9 to TRBJ1-5, with a possible D match to TRBD1 (6 bases). V was pared by 5 bases and J by 5 bases, with 13 bases between. CDR1 SEHNR and CDR2 FQNEAQ come from the germline V gene (reference sequence). The CDR3 is 14 amino acids. In nucleotides, the CDR3 is TGTGCCAGCAGCCGAACAGGGTCCGATCAGCCCCAGCATTTT. Protein sequence: CASSRTGSDQPQHF.